Each of the 25 T cell receptor beta chains below was sequenced from the same sample in a study of shared clonotypes between healthy human individuals. Sequencing was performed with immunoSEQ multiplex PCR; in TCRdb, only in-frame clones are kept and a portion is missing. The sample lists about 980,000 clones, around 80% occurring once. The sequencing input was memory CD4+ T cells sorted from blood. Stated subset: CD45RA-negative fraction. These receptors came from a man aged 18 to 30 in good health.

The CDR3 here is CASSDNSGGVGQYF. The CDR3 bases are TGTGCCAGCAGCGACAATAGCGGGGGGGTCGGGCAGTATTTT. The rearrangement uses TRBV27 and TRBJ2-3; 11 bases are shared with TRBD2. The CDR3 is 14 residues long. From germline, CDR1 is MNHEY and CDR2 SMNVEV (reference sequence). The ends lost 6 bases at V and 11 bases at J; junction bases unmatched: 10.

This clone was picked up one time. The V and J genes are TRBV20-1 and TRBJ1-2, with a tentative D call TRBD1 (6 bases). Trimming removed 4 bases at V and 7 bases at J, with 7 bases between. The CDR3 is made up of 10 amino acids. CDR1 is DFQATT, CDR2 SNEGSKA, per germline (reference sequence). CDR3 in DNA: TGCAGTGCTACGGACAGTGGCTACACCTTC. This sequence encodes CSATDSGYTF.

This chain connects TRBV12-5 to TRBJ2-1, with 7 bases aligning to TRBD2. The ends lost 6 bases at V and 10 bases at J; junction bases unmatched: 9. The CDR3 contains 13 residues. Germline V gene data show CDR1 as LGHNT and CDR2 as FRNRAP. The CDR3 DNA is TGTGCTAGTGGCTCGGGGACTACCTCGGAGCAGTTCTTC. Translated, it gives CASGSGTTSEQFF. The whole variable domain, remainder taken from reference TRBV12-5 and TRBJ2-1, is DARVTQTPRHKVTEMGQEVTMRCQPILGHNTVFWYRQTMMQGLELLAYFRNRAPLDDSGMPKDRFSAEMPDATLATLKIQPSEPRDSAVYFCASGSGTTSEQFFGPGTRLTVL.

The V and J genes are TRBV5-1 and TRBJ2-2, with unresolved D. The CDR3 is 15 amino acids. Germline loops: CDR1 SGHRS, CDR2 YFSETQ. Trimming took 0 bases from V and 4 from J, leaving 10 bases between them. CDR3 bases: TGCGCCAGCAGCTTGGGCCGCGTGGGCACCGGGGAGCTGTTTTTT. Protein sequence: CASSLGRVGTGELFF. The complete variable domain, with remaining parts taken from reference TRBV5-1 and TRBJ2-2, reads KAGVTQTPRYLIKTRGQQVTLSCSPISGHRSVSWYQQTPGQGLQFLFEYFSETQRNKGNFPGRFSGRQFSNSRSEMNVSTLELGDSALYLCASSLGRVGTGELFFGEGSRLTVL.

To note about this clone: This sample includes further DNA sequences coding for the same CDR3. The rearrangement links TRBV7-2 to TRBJ1-2, with D possibly matching TRBD1 (6 bases). The germline CDR1 and CDR2 sequences are SGHTA and FQGNSA. V lost 5 bases to trimming and J lost 4 bases, with 14 bases between them. This CDR3 spans 14 amino acids. The CDR3 DNA reads TGTGCCAGCAGCCCCAGGACAGTTACCTATGGCTACACCTTC. Its protein is CASSPRTVTYGYTF.

V gene TRBV2 combines with J gene TRBJ1-2; TRBD1 matches 9 bases. Per germline, CDR1 SNHLY and CDR2 FYNNEI. The CDR3 has 13 residues. Losses at the gene ends were 8 bases for V and 7 bases for J; bases not matched to a gene: 8. The DNA of the CDR3 is TGTGCCAGCGGAGCGGGGACAGGGCTTGGCTACACCTTC. Residues: CASGAGTGLGYTF.

Details on this clone: Other DNA variants within this sample encode the same CDR3. This chain uses TRBV9 with TRBJ2-5; 14 nucleotides align to TRBD2. V was clipped by 4 bases and J by 4 bases; unmatched bases: 3. Germline V gene lookup returns CDR1 SGDLS and CDR2 YYNGEE. The CDR3 length is 15 residues. The CDR3 region is CASSTGLAGGETQYF. In nucleotides, the CDR3 is TGTGCCAGCAGCACCGGACTAGCGGGGGGAGAGACCCAGTACTTC. The variable domain in full, with the rest retrieved from reference TRBV9 and TRBJ2-5, is DSGVTQTPKHLITATGQRVTLRCSPRSGDLSVYWYQQSLDQGLQFLIQYYNGEERAKGNILERFSAQQFPDLHSELNLSSLELGDSALYFCASSTGLAGGETQYFGPGTRLLVL.

The count of this clone is one. The rearrangement uses TRBV6-6 and TRBJ2-2, with TRBD2 matching over 11 bases. The CDR3 covers 14 residues. The germline V gene has CDR1 MNHNY and CDR2 SVGAGI (reference sequence). With 7 bases clipped from V and 6 bases from J, the junction kept 4 bases outside the gene matches. CDR3 region: CASTTSGKAGELFF. For the CDR3, the DNA is TGTGCCAGCACGACTAGCGGGAAGGCCGGGGAGCTGTTTTTT.

Only a few counts were recorded for this clone. In the same sample, other DNA sequences code for this CDR3. The chain joins TRBV5-6 to TRBJ2-2; D uncertain. The ends were cut back, 5 bases at V and 5 bases at J, with 10 bases in the middle. Germline V lookup: CDR1 SGHDT, CDR2 YYEEEE. This CDR3 comprises 13 residues. The CDR3 is CASSLGRTGELFF. CDR3 bases: TGTGCCAGCAGTCTTGGACGAACCGGGGAGCTGTTTTTT.

The chain combines TRBV6-4 with TRBJ2-3; 9 bases fit TRBD2. The CDR3 consists of 16 residues. Trimming at V came to 4 bases and at J to 2 bases, leaving 7 bases not matched to a gene. Germline V lookup: CDR1 MRHNA, CDR2 SNTAGT. The CDR3, as DNA: TGTGCCAGCAGTGTCCGAGCGGGGGGATCCACAGATACGCAGTATTTT. Amino acids: CASSVRAGGSTDTQYF.

Only a few counts were recorded for this clone. V gene TRBV19 combines with J gene TRBJ2-5, with TRBD2 matching 8 bases. With 6 bases clipped from V and 2 bases from J, the junction kept 8 bases outside the gene matches. The CDR3 length is 15 residues. Germline values: CDR1 LNHDA, CDR2 SQIVND (reference sequence). The CDR3 reads CASSPGTSPQETQYF. In DNA, the CDR3 is TGTGCCAGTAGCCCCGGGACTAGTCCACAAGAGACCCAGTACTTC.

This sequence joins TRBV5-1 and TRBJ2-1; D is uncertain. The germline V and J ends were trimmed by 4 bases and 2 bases, with 7 bases remaining between them. The germline V gene has CDR1 SGHRS and CDR2 YFSETQ. This CDR3 contains 13 residues. For the CDR3, the DNA is TGCGCCAGCAGCCTCGACACCTACAATGAGCAGTTCTTC. It codes for CASSLDTYNEQFF.

The V call is TRBV6-1, the J call TRBJ2-6; no reliable D call. The V gene's germline CDR1 is MNHNS and CDR2 SASEGT. Trimming took off 0 bases at V and 1 base at J, with 7 bases between the two ends. The CDR3 extends over 16 amino acids. CDR3 in amino acids: CASSEAWLSGANVLTF. In DNA, the CDR3 is TGTGCCAGCAGTGAAGCGTGGCTATCTGGGGCCAACGTCCTGACTTTC.

The rearrangement uses TRBV6-1 and TRBJ1-1; D is uncertain. Germline V lookup: CDR1 MNHNS, CDR2 SASEGT. This CDR3 has 16 amino acids. V was trimmed by 2 bases and J by 0 bases, leaving 13 bases between them. The CDR3 sequence is CASSEILGYMNTEAFF. CDR3 DNA sequence: TGTGCCAGCAGTGAAATATTGGGTTATATGAACACTGAAGCTTTCTTT.

The sample holds one count of this clone. The chain combines TRBV6-5 with TRBJ2-1; either TRBD1 or TRBD2 may supply D (6 bases each). The germline CDR1 and CDR2 sequences are MNHEY and SVGAGI. The CDR3 spans 15 residues. Trimming removed 6 bases at V and 1 base at J, with 13 bases between. CDR3 in DNA: TGTGCCAGCAGGGACAGCGGGTCATCCTACAATGAGCAGTTCTTC. The encoded protein is CASRDSGSSYNEQFF.

The chain recombines TRBV28 with TRBJ1-5, with D perhaps TRBD1 (5 bases). This CDR3 has 17 residues. With 6 bases removed from V and 0 bases from J, the gap between germline ends came to 18 bases. CDR1 MDHEN and CDR2 SYDVKM come from the germline V gene. The CDR3 DNA reads TGTGCCAGCAGCCGCCGGGGGGGTGGGAATAGCAATCAGCCCCAGCATTTT. Translation: CASSRRGGGNSNQPQHF.

The chain joins TRBV2 to TRBJ2-3, with 8 positions matching TRBD2. CDR1 SNHLY and CDR2 FYNNEI come from the germline V gene. CDR3 length: 15 residues. J lost 2 bases, V lost 4 bases, and 5 bases had no gene match. The CDR3 sequence: CASSVDGRDTDTQYF. The CDR3 coding sequence is TGTGCCAGCAGTGTAGACGGGAGGGACACAGATACGCAGTATTTT. Supplemented by reference TRBV2 and TRBJ2-3, the full variable domain reads EPEVTQTPSHQVTQMGQEVILRCVPISNHLYFYWYRQILGQKVEFLVSFYNNEISEKSEIFDDQFSVERPDGSNFTLKIRSTKLEDSAMYFCASSVDGRDTDTQYFGPGTRLTVL.

This clone was counted between two and nine times. This chain connects TRBV2 to TRBJ2-7; D is unclear. Germline loops: CDR1 SNHLY, CDR2 FYNNEI. Trimming took 2 bases from V and 6 from J, leaving 5 bases between them. The CDR3 consists of 11 residues. CDR3 amino acids: CASSERSEQYF. CDR3 DNA sequence: TGTGCCAGCAGTGAACGTAGCGAGCAGTACTTC. Together with reference TRBV2 and TRBJ2-7, the CDR3 gives the full variable domain: EPEVTQTPSHQVTQMGQEVILRCVPISNHLYFYWYRQILGQKVEFLVSFYNNEISEKSEIFDDQFSVERPDGSNFTLKIRSTKLEDSAMYFCASSERSEQYFGPGTRLTVT.

Concerning this clone: At the DNA level, this CDR3 is encoded by other sequences in the same sample as well. This chain uses TRBV11-2 with TRBJ2-2; D gene ambiguous. This CDR3 has 14 amino acids. Germline CDR1 SGHAT, CDR2 FQNNGV. The germline V and J ends were trimmed by 2 bases and 1 base, with 5 bases remaining between them. The CDR3 spells CASSLQENTGELFF. The CDR3 DNA reads TGTGCCAGCAGCTTACAGGAGAACACCGGGGAGCTGTTTTTT. Based on the CDR3 plus reference TRBV11-2 and TRBJ2-2, the full variable domain is EAGVAQSPRYKIIEKRQSVAFWCNPISGHATLYWYQQILGQGPKLLIQFQNNGVVDDSQLPKDRFSAERLKGVDSTLKIQPAKLEDSAVYLCASSLQENTGELFFGEGSRLTVL.

This rearrangement joins TRBV19 to TRBJ2-2; the D gene is possibly TRBD2 (6 bases). V lost 5 bases and J 1 base, leaving 11 bases between the germline ends. The CDR3 loop spans 15 amino acids. Germline CDR1 reads LNHDA; CDR2 reads SQIVND (reference sequence). The CDR3 here is CASSLGLQNTGELFF. The CDR3 region has the DNA TGTGCCAGTAGTCTGGGACTCCAGAACACCGGGGAGCTGTTTTTT.

This clone was seen more than once but under ten times. This chain joins TRBV5-6 and TRBJ2-3; TRBD2 aligns across 7 bases. The V gene's germline CDR1 is SGHDT and CDR2 YYEEEE. V shed 5 bases and J 0 bases; nucleotides not matched to a gene: 9. The CDR3 contains 16 residues. The CDR3 loop reads CASSLMGSGSTDTQYF. CDR3 coding DNA: TGTGCCAGCAGTCTGATGGGTAGCGGGAGCACAGATACGCAGTATTTT.

The chain combines TRBV5-1 with TRBJ2-2; D remains unclear. The CDR3 loop spans 14 amino acids. Trimming cost V 5 bases and J 3 bases, with 11 bases left between them. Germline CDR1 is SGHRS and CDR2 is YFSETQ. The CDR3 loop reads CASRTLADTGELFF. CDR3 coding DNA: TGCGCCAGCAGAACTCTCGCGGACACCGGGGAGCTGTTTTTT. Full variable domain (rest looked up from reference TRBV5-1 and TRBJ2-2): KAGVTQTPRYLIKTRGQQVTLSCSPISGHRSVSWYQQTPGQGLQFLFEYFSETQRNKGNFPGRFSGRQFSNSRSEMNVSTLELGDSALYLCASRTLADTGELFFGEGSRLTVL.

The CDR3 spells CASSSSGSYEQYF. CDR3 sequence (DNA): TGTGCCAGCAGTTCCAGCGGAAGCTACGAGCAGTACTTC. This chain uses TRBV28 with TRBJ2-7; D is possibly TRBD2 (5 bases). V was shortened by 4 bases and J by 3 bases, with 10 bases between the two germline ends. CDR1 is MDHEN, CDR2 SYDVKM, per germline. There are 13 residues in the CDR3.

Concerning this clone: Distinct nucleotide sequences in the sample also encode this CDR3. This rearrangement joins TRBV7-3 to TRBJ2-5; D may be TRBD1 or TRBD2 (5 bases each). CDR3 length equals 13 residues. The V end was cut by 2 bases, the J end by 5 bases, with 9 bases between. The V gene's germline CDR1 is SGHTA and CDR2 FQGTGA. CDR3 protein: CASSLGTTETQYF. For the CDR3, the DNA is TGTGCCAGCAGCTTAGGGACCACGGAGACCCAGTACTTC.

This clone has only a few counts. This chain connects TRBV18 to TRBJ1-4; TRBD1 matches 11 bases. Germline CDR1 KGHSH, CDR2 LQKENI. The CDR3 spans 17 residues. The J segment lost 0 bases and the V segment lost 5 bases, leaving 5 bases of the junction unmatched. CDR3 sequence: CASSTRDRGATNEKLFF. The CDR3 DNA follows: TGTGCCAGCTCAACACGGGACAGGGGGGCAACTAATGAAAAACTGTTTTTT.